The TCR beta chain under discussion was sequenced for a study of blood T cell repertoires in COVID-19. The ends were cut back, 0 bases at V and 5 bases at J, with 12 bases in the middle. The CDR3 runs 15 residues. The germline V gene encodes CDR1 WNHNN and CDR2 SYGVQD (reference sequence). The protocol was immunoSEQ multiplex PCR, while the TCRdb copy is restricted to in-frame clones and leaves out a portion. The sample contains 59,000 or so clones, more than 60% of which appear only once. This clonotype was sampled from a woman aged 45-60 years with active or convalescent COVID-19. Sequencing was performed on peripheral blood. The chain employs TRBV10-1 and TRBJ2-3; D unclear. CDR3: CASSESASGVDTQYF. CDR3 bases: TGCGCCAGCAGTGAGTCGGCTAGTGGAGTAGATACGCAGTATTTT.